This passage covers 30 T cell receptor beta chains from one sample sequenced in a study of T cell responses to AZD1222 COVID-19 vaccine. Method: immunoSEQ multiplex PCR; TCRdb's copy keeps in-frame clones and lacks some. This table holds more than 95,000 clones, 90% found once. Sequenced material: peripheral blood, taken on day 0 of AZD1222 vaccination. The receptors were sampled from an adult in good health.

This chain uses TRBV27 with TRBJ1-6; 12 nucleotides match TRBD1. V dropped 5 bases and J dropped 10; count of bases not matched to a gene: 6. CDR3 length: 15 residues. The germline gives CDR1 MNHEY, CDR2 SMNVEV (reference sequence). CDR3 loop: CASSTWDRGRSPLHF. Here the CDR3 DNA reads TGTGCCAGCAGTACATGGGACAGGGGGCGGTCACCCCTCCACTTT.

The chain carries TRBV6-5 and TRBJ1-3; 9 nucleotides agree with TRBD1. Germline V gives CDR1 MNHEY, CDR2 SVGAGI. CDR3 length: 15 residues. Germline trimming cut 6 bases from V and 4 bases from J; bases unmatched to any gene: 7. The CDR3 nucleotides read TGTGCCAGCAGCCGGACAGGGGTAGCAGGAAACACCATATATTTT. Translated: CASSRTGVAGNTIYF.

The chain uses TRBV5-6 and TRBJ1-4; 7 positions match TRBD1. The CDR3 has 16 residues. CDR1 is SGHDT, CDR2 YYEEEE, per germline. Trimming took 2 bases from V and 4 from J; bases not matched to a gene: 8. The CDR3 spells CASSFGTVGVNEKLFF. CDR3 in DNA: TGTGCCAGCAGCTTTGGGACAGTCGGCGTTAATGAAAAACTGTTTTTT.

The chain joins TRBV4-2 to TRBJ2-7, with 8 bases lining up with TRBD2. The CDR3 contains 17 residues. CDR1 is LGHNA and CDR2 is YNFKEQ in the germline V gene. The J segment lost 2 bases and the V segment lost 2 bases, leaving 11 bases of the junction unmatched. The CDR3 nucleotides read TGTGCCAGCAGCCAAACGCAGAGACGGGGGGGCGCCTACGAGCAGTACTTC. Translated: CASSQTQRRGGAYEQYF.

J is TRBJ1-6 and V is TRBV5-6; a possible D gene is TRBD1 (5 bases). The length of the CDR3 is 16 residues. The V end was cut by 3 bases, the J end by 2 bases, with 12 bases between. Germline V CDR1 and CDR2: SGHDT, YYEEEE. As DNA, the CDR3 is TGTGCCAGCAGCTGGGGAATAGGGGCCTATAATTCACCCCTCCACTTT. This sequence encodes CASSWGIGAYNSPLHF.

This clone was seen once. V usage is TRBV2 and J usage is TRBJ2-5; D remains unclear. Trimming left V 5 bases short and J 7 bases short, with 11 bases between. This CDR3 has 12 amino acids. CDR1 SNHLY and CDR2 FYNNEI come from the germline V gene. Here the CDR3 DNA reads TGTGCCAGCAGTAGCAGGAAGGGGACCCAGTACTTC. Protein: CASSSRKGTQYF.

The chain joins TRBV5-1 to TRBJ1-5, with D unclear. V dropped 1 base and J dropped 0 bases, with 2 bases sitting between them. Per the germline V gene, CDR1 is SGHRS and CDR2 is YFSETQ. The CDR3 is made up of 13 amino acids. In DNA form, the CDR3 reads TGCGCCAGCAGCTTGTATAGCAATCAGCCCCAGCATTTT. It specifies CASSLYSNQPQHF.

This chain links TRBV3-1 (or the pseudogene TRBV3-2) with TRBJ1-2, with 7 bases identical to TRBD1. The CDR3 runs 14 residues. CDR1 and CDR2 (germline): LGHDT, YNNKEL (reference sequence). V lost 6 bases and J lost 4; bases outside the gene matches: 8. The CDR3 DNA sequence: TGTGCCAGCAGTCAAACCGGGACAGTCTATGGCTACACCTTC. Encoded protein: CASSQTGTVYGYTF.

This chain links TRBV3-1 (or the pseudogene TRBV3-2) with TRBJ2-4, with a possible D match to TRBD2 (5 bases). V was shortened by 4 bases and J by 0 bases, with 13 bases between the two germline ends. The CDR3 consists of 16 residues. CDR1 is LGHDT, CDR2 YNNKEL, per germline (reference sequence). The CDR3 loop reads CASSREGDLAKNIQYF. In DNA, the CDR3 is TGTGCCAGCAGCCGAGAGGGAGATCTAGCCAAAAACATTCAGTACTTC.

Points on this clone: Different DNA sequences within this sample yield the same CDR3. The chain is built from TRBV5-1 and TRBJ2-7; no firm D call. V was trimmed by 0 bases and J by 4 bases, leaving 2 bases between them. Germline V gene lookup returns CDR1 SGHRS and CDR2 YFSETQ. The length of the CDR3 is 11 residues. The CDR3 region is CASSLAYEQYF. CDR3 in DNA: TGCGCCAGCAGCTTGGCTTACGAGCAGTACTTC.

The count of this clone is one. The chain couples TRBV5-5 to TRBJ1-5; 8 bases fit TRBD1. CDR1 is SGHKS, CDR2 YYEKEE, per germline (reference sequence). V gave up 1 base and J gave up 4 bases; unmatched junction bases: 13. There are 18 residues in the CDR3. CDR3 residues: CASSLHPTPTGGNQPQHF. The CDR3 DNA sequence: TGTGCCAGCAGCTTGCACCCCACCCCAACAGGGGGGAATCAGCCCCAGCATTTT.

The genes are TRBV29-1 and TRBJ2-7; D remains unclear. V lost 4 bases and J 2 bases, leaving 12 bases between the germline ends. This CDR3 is built from 13 residues. The germline CDR1 and CDR2 sequences are SQVTM and ANQGSEA. CDR3 residues: CSVGPRNPYEQYF. Here the CDR3 DNA reads TGCAGCGTTGGCCCACGGAACCCCTACGAGCAGTACTTC.

The rearrangement uses TRBV6-4 and TRBJ2-2; 7 bases align to TRBD1. Germline CDR1 reads MRHNA; CDR2 reads SNTAGT. V lost 6 bases and J lost 5; bases outside the gene matches: 9. This CDR3 is built from 15 residues. CDR3 amino acids: CASSHRGSRTGELFF. For the CDR3, the DNA is TGTGCCAGCAGCCACAGGGGTTCGAGAACCGGGGAGCTGTTTTTT.

The chain links TRBV4-3 to TRBJ1-1; D is undetermined. Between the trimmed V and J ends, which lost 0 bases and 6 bases, there was a span of 8 bases. The CDR3 totals 13 residues. In germline, CDR1 is LGHNA, CDR2 YSLEER. In DNA, the CDR3 is TGCGCCAGCAGCCAAGATTCCGGGTCTGAAGCTTTCTTT. Encoded protein: CASSQDSGSEAFF.

J is TRBJ2-3 and V is TRBV27; possible D gene TRBD2, 7 bases. CDR1 MNHEY and CDR2 SMNVEV come from the germline V gene (reference sequence). This CDR3 has 15 amino acids. V lost 6 bases and J lost 2, with 15 bases in between. CDR3 DNA sequence: TGTGCCAGCAGAACCCGGGGGGCGTACACAGATACGCAGTATTTT. Protein sequence: CASRTRGAYTDTQYF.

This chain connects TRBV19 to TRBJ1-3, with 8 bases aligning to TRBD1. From germline, CDR1 is LNHDA and CDR2 SQIVND (reference sequence). The CDR3 sequence is 16 residues long. V dropped 4 bases and J dropped 0; count of bases not matched to a gene: 5. In nucleotides, the CDR3 is TGTGCCAGTAGTAGATCCGGGACAGGCTCTGGAAACACCATATATTTT. Its protein product is CASSRSGTGSGNTIYF. Looking up the rest from reference TRBV19 and TRBJ1-3 gives the full variable domain: DGGITQSPKYLFRKEGQNVTLSCEQNLNHDAMYWYRQDPGQGLRLIYYSQIVNDFQKGDIAEGYSVSREKKESFPLTVTSAQKNPTAFYLCASSRSGTGSGNTIYFGEGSWLTVV.

J is TRBJ1-1 and V is TRBV5-4; tentative D call: TRBD1 (5 bases). Germline V gene lookup returns CDR1 SGHNT and CDR2 YYREEE (reference sequence). The CDR3 totals 14 residues. V was shortened by 4 bases and J by 0 bases, with 10 bases between the two germline ends. This chain's CDR3 is CASSPWGVNTEAFF. DNA for the CDR3: TGTGCCAGCAGCCCCTGGGGGGTGAACACTGAAGCTTTCTTT.

The chain combines TRBV9 with TRBJ2-5, with D tentatively TRBD1 (6 bases). The germline gives CDR1 SGDLS, CDR2 YYNGEE. Trimming took 0 bases from V and 5 from J, leaving 11 bases between them. The CDR3 covers 14 residues. The CDR3 nucleotides are TGTGCCAGCAGCGTAGAAGGGGGTAGGGAGACCCAGTACTTC. It specifies CASSVEGGRETQYF.

The V gene is TRBV29-1, the J gene TRBJ1-5; tentative D call: TRBD1 (6 bases). The CDR3 runs 14 residues. V gave up 7 bases and J gave up 0 bases, with 13 bases separating them. From germline, CDR1 is SQVTM and CDR2 ANQGSEA. CDR3: CSATTGFSNQPQHF. The DNA for the CDR3 is TGCAGCGCCACTACAGGGTTTAGCAATCAGCCCCAGCATTTT.

The chain combines TRBV7-8 with TRBJ1-2; 8 nucleotides align to TRBD1. Germline V lookup: CDR1 SGHVS, CDR2 FQNEAQ. The CDR3 totals 15 residues. The ends lost 5 bases at V and 1 base at J; junction bases unmatched: 6. As DNA, the CDR3 is TGTGCCAGCAGCCAGAGGACAGGGTTTAACTATGGCTACACCTTC. Translation gives CASSQRTGFNYGYTF.

J is TRBJ2-7 and V is TRBV30, with 7 bases identical to TRBD1. Germline lookup yields CDR1 GTSNPN and CDR2 SVGIG (reference sequence). Unmatched junction bases numbered 15, after V lost 7 bases and J lost 6 bases. This CDR3 is 14 amino acids long. CDR3 sequence reads: CASLSGDSSLEQYF. CDR3 in DNA: TGTGCCTCACTTTCCGGGGACAGTAGCCTCGAGCAGTACTTC.

This clone has only a few counts. The chain uses TRBV3-1 (or the pseudogene TRBV3-2) and TRBJ1-1; D remains ambiguous. The CDR3 spans 13 residues. V lost 0 bases to trimming and J lost 7 bases, with 9 bases between them. Per the germline V gene, CDR1 is LGHDT and CDR2 is YNNKEL (reference sequence). This chain's CDR3 is CASSQDPDNEAFF. As DNA, the CDR3 is TGTGCCAGCAGCCAAGATCCAGATAATGAAGCTTTCTTT.

This clone was observed a handful of times. The chain joins TRBV2 to TRBJ1-5; D is ambiguous. Germline V gives CDR1 SNHLY, CDR2 FYNNEI. The CDR3 consists of 13 residues. Trimming left V 3 bases short and J 5 bases short, with 8 bases between. CDR3 bases: TGTGCCAGCAGTGAGTTCAGAGATCAGCCCCAGCATTTT. Translating gives CASSEFRDQPQHF.

This clone occurred once. The chain couples TRBV24-1 to TRBJ2-3; D unclear. CDR1 is KGHDR and CDR2 is SFDVKD in the germline V gene. This CDR3 contains 16 residues. Trimming cost V 1 base and J 6 bases, with 16 bases left between them. DNA for the CDR3: TGTGCCACCAGTGATTTCCAGACCGGTATTTGGGATACGCAGTATTTT. Translated, it gives CATSDFQTGIWDTQYF.

This chain connects TRBV2 to TRBJ2-3; D not certain. Trimming stripped 2 bases from V and 11 bases from J, with 8 bases between. CDR1 and CDR2 (germline): SNHLY, FYNNEI. CDR3 length equals 11 residues. In nucleotides, the CDR3 is TGTGCCAGCAGTGAAAGGGTCCAGCAGTATTTT. Translated: CASSERVQQYF.

The chain carries TRBV6-2 or TRBV6-3 and TRBJ1-4; D is uncertain. The CDR3 consists of 15 residues. CDR1 is MNHEY and CDR2 is SVGEGT in the germline V gene. V was clipped by 2 bases and J by 0 bases, with 7 bases between them. The CDR3 reads CASSYGPATNEKLFF. In nucleotides, the CDR3 is TGTGCCAGCAGTTACGGCCCCGCAACTAATGAAAAACTGTTTTTT.

The chain joins TRBV9 to TRBJ2-3, with 7 bases matching TRBD2. CDR1 is SGDLS and CDR2 is YYNGEE in the germline V gene. V was clipped by 0 bases and J by 4 bases; unmatched bases: 11. This CDR3 spans 17 amino acids. CDR3 loop: CASSVGVSGGGADTQYF. The CDR3 DNA reads as TGTGCCAGCAGCGTAGGTGTTTCGGGGGGAGGCGCAGATACGCAGTATTTT.

V usage is TRBV5-1 and J usage is TRBJ1-1; TRBD1 matches 9 bases. This CDR3 contains 16 residues. CDR1 is SGHRS, CDR2 YFSETQ, per germline. J gave up 2 bases and V 2 bases, and 7 bases lay outside the gene matches. The CDR3 DNA follows: TGCGCCAGCAGCTTCTCCCAGACAGGGGGAAACACTGAAGCTTTCTTT. Translated, it gives CASSFSQTGGNTEAFF.

This clone came up once. The CDR3 reads CASSPQRGASYEQYF. The DNA of the CDR3 is TGTGCCAGCAGCCCCCAGCGGGGGGCCTCCTACGAGCAGTACTTC. The chain links TRBV3-1 (or the pseudogene TRBV3-2) to TRBJ2-7, with 9 bases lining up with TRBD2. Trimming at V came to 4 bases and at J to 0 bases, leaving 4 bases not matched to a gene. Looked up from germline, CDR1 is LGHDT and CDR2 is YNNKEL (reference sequence). The CDR3 is made up of 15 amino acids.

The chain combines TRBV5-4 with TRBJ2-4, with 9 nucleotides matching TRBD1. This CDR3 spans 16 amino acids. Looked up from germline, CDR1 is SGHNT and CDR2 is YYREEE (reference sequence). The V gene end was trimmed by 1 base and the J gene end by 4 bases; junction bases not matched to a gene: 6. CDR3 coding DNA: TGTGCCAGCAGCTTGTTTATCGACAGGGGGAAAAACATTCAGTACTTC. It codes for CASSLFIDRGKNIQYF.